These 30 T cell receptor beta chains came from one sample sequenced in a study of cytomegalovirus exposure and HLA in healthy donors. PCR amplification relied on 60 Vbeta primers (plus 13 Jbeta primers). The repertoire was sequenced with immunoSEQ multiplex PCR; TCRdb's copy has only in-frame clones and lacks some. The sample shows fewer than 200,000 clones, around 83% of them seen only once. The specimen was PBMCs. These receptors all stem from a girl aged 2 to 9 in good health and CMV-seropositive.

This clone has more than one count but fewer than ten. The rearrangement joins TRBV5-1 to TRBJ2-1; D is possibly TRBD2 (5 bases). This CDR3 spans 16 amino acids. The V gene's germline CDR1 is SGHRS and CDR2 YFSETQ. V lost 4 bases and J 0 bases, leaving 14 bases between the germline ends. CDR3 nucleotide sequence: TGCGCCAGCAGCCTGGGTAGCGTTTACTCCTACAATGAGCAGTTCTTC. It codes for CASSLGSVYSYNEQFF.

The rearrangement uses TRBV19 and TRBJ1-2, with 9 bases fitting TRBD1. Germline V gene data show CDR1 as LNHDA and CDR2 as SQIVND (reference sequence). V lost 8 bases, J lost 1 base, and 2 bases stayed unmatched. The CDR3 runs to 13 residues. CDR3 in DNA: TGTGCCAGTGCGGACAGGGGTAACTATGGCTACACCTTC. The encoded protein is CASADRGNYGYTF.

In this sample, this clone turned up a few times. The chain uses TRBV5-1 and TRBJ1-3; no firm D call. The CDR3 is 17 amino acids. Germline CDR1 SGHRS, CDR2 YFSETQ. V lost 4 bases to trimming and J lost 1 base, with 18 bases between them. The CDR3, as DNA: TGCGCCAGCAGCCTGGCGGGGTTTGGGCGTTCTGGAAACACCATATATTTT. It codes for CASSLAGFGRSGNTIYF.

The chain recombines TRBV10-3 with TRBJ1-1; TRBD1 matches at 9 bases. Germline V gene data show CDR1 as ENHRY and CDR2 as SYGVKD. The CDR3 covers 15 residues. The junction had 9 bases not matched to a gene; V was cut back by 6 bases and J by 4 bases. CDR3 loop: CAIRGQGWTGTEAFF. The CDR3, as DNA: TGTGCCATCAGGGGACAGGGCTGGACGGGCACTGAAGCTTTCTTT.

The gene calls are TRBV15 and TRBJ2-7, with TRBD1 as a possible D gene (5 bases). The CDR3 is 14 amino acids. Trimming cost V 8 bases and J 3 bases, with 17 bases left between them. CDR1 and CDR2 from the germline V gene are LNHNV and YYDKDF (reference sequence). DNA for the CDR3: TGTGCCACCTCAGGGCAGGGTCCAGGCTACGAGCAGTACTTC. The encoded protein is CATSGQGPGYEQYF.

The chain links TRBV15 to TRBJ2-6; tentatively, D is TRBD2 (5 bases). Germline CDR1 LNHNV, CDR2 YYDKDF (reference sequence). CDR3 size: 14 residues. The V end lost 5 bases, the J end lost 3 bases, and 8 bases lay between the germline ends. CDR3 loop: CATSLRGGANVLTF. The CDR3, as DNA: TGTGCCACCAGCTTACGGGGTGGGGCCAACGTCCTGACTTTC.

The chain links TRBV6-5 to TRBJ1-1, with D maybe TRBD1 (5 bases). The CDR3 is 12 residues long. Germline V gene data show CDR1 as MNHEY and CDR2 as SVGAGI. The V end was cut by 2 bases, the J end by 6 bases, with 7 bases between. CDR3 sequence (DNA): TGTGCCAGCAGTTACAGGGGATCTGAAGCTTTCTTT. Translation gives CASSYRGSEAFF.

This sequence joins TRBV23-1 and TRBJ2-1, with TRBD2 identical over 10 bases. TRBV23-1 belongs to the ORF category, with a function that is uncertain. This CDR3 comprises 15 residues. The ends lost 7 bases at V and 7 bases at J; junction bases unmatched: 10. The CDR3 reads CASNHSGRRLNEQFF. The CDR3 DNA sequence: TGCGCCAGCAACCATAGCGGGAGGAGGCTAAATGAGCAGTTCTTC.

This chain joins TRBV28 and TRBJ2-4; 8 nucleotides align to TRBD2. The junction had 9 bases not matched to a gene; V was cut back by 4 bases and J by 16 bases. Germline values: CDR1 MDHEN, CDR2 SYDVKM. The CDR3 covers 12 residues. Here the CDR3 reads CASSSNSGKEYF. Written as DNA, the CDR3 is TGTGCCAGCAGTTCCAATAGCGGGAAGGAATACTTC.

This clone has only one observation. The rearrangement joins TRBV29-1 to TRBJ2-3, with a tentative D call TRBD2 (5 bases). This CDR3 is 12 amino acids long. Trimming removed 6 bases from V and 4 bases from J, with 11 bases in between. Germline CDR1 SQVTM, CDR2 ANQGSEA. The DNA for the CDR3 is TGCAGCGTAGCCATGGGAGCAGATACGCAGTATTTT. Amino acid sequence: CSVAMGADTQYF.

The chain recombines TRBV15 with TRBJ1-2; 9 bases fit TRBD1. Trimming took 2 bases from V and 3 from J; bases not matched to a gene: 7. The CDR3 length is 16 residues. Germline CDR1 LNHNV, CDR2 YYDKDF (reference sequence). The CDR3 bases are TGTGCCACCAGCAGAAGCTTGGACAGGGGTTACTATGGCTACACCTTC. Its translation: CATSRSLDRGYYGYTF.

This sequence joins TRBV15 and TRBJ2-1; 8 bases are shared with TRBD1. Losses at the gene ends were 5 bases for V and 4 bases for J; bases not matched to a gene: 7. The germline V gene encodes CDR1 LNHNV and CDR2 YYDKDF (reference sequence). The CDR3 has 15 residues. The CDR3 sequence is CATSLGQEGYNEQFF. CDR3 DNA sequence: TGTGCCACCAGCCTGGGACAGGAAGGGTACAATGAGCAGTTCTTC.

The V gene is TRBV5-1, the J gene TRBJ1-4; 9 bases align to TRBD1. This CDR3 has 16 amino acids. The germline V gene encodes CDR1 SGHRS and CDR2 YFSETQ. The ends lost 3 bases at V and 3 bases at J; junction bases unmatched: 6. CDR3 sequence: CASSSGTGSPNEKLFF. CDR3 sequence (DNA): TGCGCCAGCAGCTCCGGGACAGGGAGTCCTAATGAAAAACTGTTTTTT.

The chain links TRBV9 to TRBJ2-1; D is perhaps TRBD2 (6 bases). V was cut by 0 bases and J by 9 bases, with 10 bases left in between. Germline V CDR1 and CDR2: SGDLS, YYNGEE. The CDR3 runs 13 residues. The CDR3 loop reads CASSVGGGSEQFF. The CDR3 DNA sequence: TGTGCCAGCAGCGTAGGTGGGGGGAGTGAGCAGTTCTTC.

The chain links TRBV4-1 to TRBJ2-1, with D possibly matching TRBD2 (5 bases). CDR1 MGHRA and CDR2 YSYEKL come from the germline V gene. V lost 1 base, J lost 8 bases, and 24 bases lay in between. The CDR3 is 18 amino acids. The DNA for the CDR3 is TGCGCCAGCAGCCAAGGAGAGTTGTTGGCTAGCTCTGTTCATGAGCAGTTCTTC. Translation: CASSQGELLASSVHEQFF.

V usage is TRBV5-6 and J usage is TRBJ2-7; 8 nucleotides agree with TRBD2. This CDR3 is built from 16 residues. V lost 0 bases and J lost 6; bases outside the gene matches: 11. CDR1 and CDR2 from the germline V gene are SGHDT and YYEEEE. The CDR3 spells CASSLGPSGLSGEQYF. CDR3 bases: TGTGCCAGCAGCTTGGGGCCTAGCGGGTTAAGTGGCGAGCAGTACTTC.

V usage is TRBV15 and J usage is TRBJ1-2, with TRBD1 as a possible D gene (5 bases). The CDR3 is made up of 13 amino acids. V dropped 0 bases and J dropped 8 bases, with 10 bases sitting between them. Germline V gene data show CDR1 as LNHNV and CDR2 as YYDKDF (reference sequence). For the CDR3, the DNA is TGTGCCACCAGCAGAGAGTTTCGGGGGGGCTACACCTTC. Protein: CATSREFRGGYTF.

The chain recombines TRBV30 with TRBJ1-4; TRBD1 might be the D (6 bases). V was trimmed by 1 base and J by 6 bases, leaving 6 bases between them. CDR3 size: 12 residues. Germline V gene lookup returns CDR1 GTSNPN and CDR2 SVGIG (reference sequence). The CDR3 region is CAWSGTDEKLFF. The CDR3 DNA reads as TGTGCCTGGAGTGGGACAGATGAAAAACTGTTTTTT.

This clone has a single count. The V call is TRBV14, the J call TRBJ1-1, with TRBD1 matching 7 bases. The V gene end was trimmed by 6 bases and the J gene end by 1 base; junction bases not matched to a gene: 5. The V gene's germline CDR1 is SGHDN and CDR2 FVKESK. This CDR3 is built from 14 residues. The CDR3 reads CASSRQGTNTEAFF. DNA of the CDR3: TGTGCCAGCAGTCGACAGGGAACGAACACTGAAGCTTTCTTT.

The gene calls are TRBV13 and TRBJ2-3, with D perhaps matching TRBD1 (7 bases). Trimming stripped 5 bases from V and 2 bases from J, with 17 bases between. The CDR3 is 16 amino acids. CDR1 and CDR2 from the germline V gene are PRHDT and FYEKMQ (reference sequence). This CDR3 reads CASSQPAGGYTDTQYF. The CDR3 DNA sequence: TGTGCCAGCAGCCAACCTGCAGGGGGGTACACAGATACGCAGTATTTT.

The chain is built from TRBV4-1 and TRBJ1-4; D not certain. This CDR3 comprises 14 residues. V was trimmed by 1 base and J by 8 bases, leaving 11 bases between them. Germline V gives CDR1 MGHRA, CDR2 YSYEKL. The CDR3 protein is CASSQGAAGEKLFF. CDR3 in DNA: TGCGCCAGCAGCCAAGGGGCGGCGGGGGAAAAACTGTTTTTT.

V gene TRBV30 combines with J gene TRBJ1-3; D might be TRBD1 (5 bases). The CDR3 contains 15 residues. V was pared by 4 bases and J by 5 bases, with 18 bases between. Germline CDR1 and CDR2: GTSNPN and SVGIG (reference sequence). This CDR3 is CAWNRGSDPRNTIYF. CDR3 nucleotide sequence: TGTGCCTGGAACCGGGGGTCCGACCCAAGAAACACCATATATTTT. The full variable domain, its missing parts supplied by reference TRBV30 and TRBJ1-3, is SQTIHQWPATLVQPVGSPLSLECTVEGTSNPNLYWYRQAAGRGLQLLFYSVGIGQISSEVPQNLSASRPQDRQFILSSKKLLLSDSGFYLCAWNRGSDPRNTIYFGEGSWLTVV.

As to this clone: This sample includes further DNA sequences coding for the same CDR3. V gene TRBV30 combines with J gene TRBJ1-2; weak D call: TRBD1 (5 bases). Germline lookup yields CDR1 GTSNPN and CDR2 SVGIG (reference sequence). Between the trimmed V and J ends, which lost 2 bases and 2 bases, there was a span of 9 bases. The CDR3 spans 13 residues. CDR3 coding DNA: TGTGCCTGGAGTTCCACAGGAAACTATGGCTACACCTTC. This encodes CAWSSTGNYGYTF.

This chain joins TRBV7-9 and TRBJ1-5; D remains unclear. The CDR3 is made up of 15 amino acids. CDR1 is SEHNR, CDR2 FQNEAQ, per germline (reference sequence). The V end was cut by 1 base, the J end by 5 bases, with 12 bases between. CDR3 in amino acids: CASSLGRSSDQPQHF. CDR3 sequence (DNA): TGTGCCAGCAGCTTAGGGAGGTCGAGCGATCAGCCCCAGCATTTT.

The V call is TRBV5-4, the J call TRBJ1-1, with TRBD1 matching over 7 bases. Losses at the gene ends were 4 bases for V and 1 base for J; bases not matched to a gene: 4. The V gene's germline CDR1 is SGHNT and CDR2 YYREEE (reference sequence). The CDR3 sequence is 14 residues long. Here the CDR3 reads CASSPDRSNTEAFF. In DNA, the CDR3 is TGTGCCAGCAGCCCGGACAGGTCGAACACTGAAGCTTTCTTT.

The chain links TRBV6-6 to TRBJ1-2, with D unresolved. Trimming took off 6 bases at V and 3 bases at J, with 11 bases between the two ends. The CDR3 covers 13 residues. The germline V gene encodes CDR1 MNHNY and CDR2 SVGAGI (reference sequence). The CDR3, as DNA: TGTGCCAGCAGCCTCCGGGTAGACTATGGCTACACCTTC. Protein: CASSLRVDYGYTF.

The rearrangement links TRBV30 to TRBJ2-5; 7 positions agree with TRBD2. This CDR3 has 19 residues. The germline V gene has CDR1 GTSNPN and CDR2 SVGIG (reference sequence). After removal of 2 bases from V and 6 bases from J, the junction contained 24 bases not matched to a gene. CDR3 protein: CAWSIHSGLVIFLAKTQYF. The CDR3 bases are TGTGCCTGGAGTATTCATTCTGGACTAGTAATTTTTCTTGCGAAGACCCAGTACTTC.

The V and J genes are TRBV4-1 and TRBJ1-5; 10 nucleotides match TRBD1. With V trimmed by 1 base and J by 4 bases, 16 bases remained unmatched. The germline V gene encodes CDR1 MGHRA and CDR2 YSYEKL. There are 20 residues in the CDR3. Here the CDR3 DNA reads TGCGCCAGCAGCCAAGTTTTTTTCCGGGACAGGGGCAAACTGAATCAGCCCCAGCATTTT. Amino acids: CASSQVFFRDRGKLNQPQHF.

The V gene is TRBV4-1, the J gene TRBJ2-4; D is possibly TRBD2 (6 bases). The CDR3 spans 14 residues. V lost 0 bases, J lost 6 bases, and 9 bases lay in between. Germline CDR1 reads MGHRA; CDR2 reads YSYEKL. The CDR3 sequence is CASSQDIAVNIQYF. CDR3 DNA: TGCGCCAGCAGCCAAGATATAGCGGTAAACATTCAGTACTTC.

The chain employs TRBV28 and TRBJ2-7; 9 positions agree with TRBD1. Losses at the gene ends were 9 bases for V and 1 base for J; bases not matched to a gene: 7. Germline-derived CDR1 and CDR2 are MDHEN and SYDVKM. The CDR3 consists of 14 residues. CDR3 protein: CASVAGTGSYEQYF. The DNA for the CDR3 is TGTGCCAGTGTGGCCGGGACAGGGTCCTACGAGCAGTACTTC.